Here is one TCR beta chain with its context. The sample belongs to a study of blood T cell repertoires in COVID-19. Study-wide context: Nucleic acid was either cDNA or gDNA, and it came from T cells, B-cell-depleted T cells, or PBMCs.

Original handling: Cell counts per sample came from amplifying reference gene primers. Here immunoSEQ multiplex PCR was the method, and the copy in TCRdb shows in-frame clones only, minus some. V and J calls and clone size come straight from that table; D and trimming were deduced from the DNA. The sample shows some 83,000 clones, around 88% of them seen only once. This CDR3 spans 13 amino acids. Trimming cost V 3 bases and J 6 bases, with 11 bases left between them. In germline, CDR1 is MDHEN, CDR2 SYDVKM. The receptor was derived from a man aged 50 to 60 with active COVID-19. Specimen: peripheral blood. The chain is built from TRBV28 and TRBJ1-1, with D tentatively TRBD1 (5 bases). The CDR3 nucleotides read TGTGCCAGCAGTTTTGGGGCGCGCGCTGAAGCTTTCTTT. This translates into CASSFGARAEAFF.